Listed below are T cell receptor beta chains from one sample, sequenced in a study of blood T cell repertoires in COVID-19. Clones were sequenced by immunoSEQ multiplex PCR, and TCRdb holds only the in-frame ones, with some missing. In the table there are around 170,000 clones, under 90% of which are singletons. Sequencing input: PBMCs or T cells enriched from blood (not recorded which). Receptor source: a woman aged 50 to 65 who had recovered from COVID-19. Both conserved end residues are part of each CDR3. A D gene is named only where the DNA matches it firmly. Clone sizes are given selectively: once, few, many, or a class where the clone is expanded.

J gene | D gene | V gene | clone size | CDR3 protein | CDR3 DNA
TRBJ2-7 | TRBD2 | TRBV9 | NA | CASSIQAGGPYEQYF | TGTGCCAGCAGCATCCAAGCGGGAGGGCCCTACGAGCAGTACTTC
TRBJ2-1 | NA | TRBV29-1 | NA | CSESLGSSYNEQFF | TGCAGCGAGTCTCTAGGCAGTTCCTACAATGAGCAGTTCTTC
TRBJ2-1 | TRBD1 | TRBV5-1 | NA | CASSTPGQGYNEQFF | TGCGCCAGCAGCACCCCGGGACAGGGGTACAATGAGCAGTTCTTC
TRBJ1-1 | TRBD1 | TRBV6-4 | NA | CASRAGQVNTEAFF | TGTGCCAGCCGTGCTGGACAGGTGAACACTGAAGCTTTCTTT
TRBJ1-5 | TRBD1 | TRBV7-9 | NA | CASSPRDRGQPQHF | TGTGCCAGCAGTCCCCGGGACAGGGGACAGCCCCAGCATTTT
TRBJ2-4 | TRBD1 | TRBV5-1 | NA | CASSWDRNIQYF | TGCGCCAGCAGCTGGGACAGAAACATTCAGTACTTC
TRBJ2-3 | TRBD2 | TRBV6-5 | NA | CASSYSISGSRDTQYF | TGTGCCAGCAGTTACTCGATTAGCGGGAGCAGAGATACGCAGTATTTT
TRBJ1-2 | TRBD1 | TRBV28 | NA | CASSVPGQSYGYTF | TGTGCCAGCAGTGTACCGGGACAGAGCTATGGCTACACCTTC
TRBJ2-7 | TRBD2 | TRBV3-1/TRBV3-2 | once | CASSQETRAGTYEQYF | TGTGCCAGCAGCCAAGAGACCCGAGCGGGAACCTACGAGCAGTACTTC
TRBJ1-1 | NA | TRBV10-3 | NA | CAISGREITEAFF | TGTGCCATCAGTGGGAGGGAGATCACTGAAGCTTTCTTT
TRBJ1-2 | NA | TRBV19 | NA | CASSAQAGYGYTF | TGTGCCAGTAGTGCTCAGGCTGGCTATGGCTACACCTTC
TRBJ2-2 | TRBD2 | TRBV7-8 | NA | CASMWTRTQGGELFF | TGTGCCAGCATGTGGACTAGAACCCAAGGCGGGGAGCTGTTTTTT
TRBJ2-7 | TRBD1 | TRBV5-1 | NA | CASSWTGTLWEEQYF | TGCGCCAGCAGCTGGACAGGTACCCTATGGGAGGAGCAGTACTTC
TRBJ2-7 | TRBD1 | TRBV4-1 | NA | CASSQGDRGYEQYF | TGCGCCAGCAGCCAAGGGGACAGGGGCTACGAGCAGTACTTC
TRBJ1-2 | NA | TRBV18 | NA | CASSPPESGRGIASGYTF | TGTGCCAGCTCACCACCAGAGTCCGGCAGGGGAATTGCAAGTGGCTACACCTTC
TRBJ2-1 | TRBD2 | TRBV7-2 | medium-sized | CASSSLGLAAYNEQFF | TGTGCCAGCAGCTCCCTCGGACTAGCGGCTTACAATGAGCAGTTCTTC
TRBJ2-7 | NA | TRBV5-6 | few | CASGQGAYEQYF | TGTGCCAGCGGTCAGGGTGCCTACGAGCAGTACTTC
TRBJ2-7 | TRBD1 | TRBV7-8 | NA | CASSEPGQTTYEQYF | TGTGCCAGCAGCGAACCGGGACAGACTACTTACGAGCAGTACTTC
TRBJ2-1 | NA | TRBV15 | once | CAISSLLSYNEQFF | TGTGCCATCTCTAGCCTGCTCTCCTACAATGAGCAGTTCTTC
TRBJ2-6 | NA | TRBV19 | NA | CASSTPGRFSFPSGANVLTF | TGTGCCAGTAGTACCCCAGGGAGGTTCTCTTTTCCCTCTGGGGCCAACGTCCTGACTTTC
TRBJ2-7 | NA | TRBV7-9 | NA | CASSFMGTPNYEQYF | TGTGCCAGCAGCTTTATGGGGACACCTAACTACGAGCAGTACTTC
TRBJ2-1 | TRBD1 | TRBV27 | NA | CASRWTGGYNEQFF | TGTGCCAGCAGGTGGACAGGGGGATACAATGAGCAGTTCTTC
TRBJ2-7 | NA | TRBV21-1 | NA | CASSRGDYGGDYEQYF | TGTGCCAGCAGCAGAGGGGACTATGGCGGCGACTACGAGCAGTACTTC
TRBJ1-2 | NA | TRBV19 | NA | CASSIRAQNGYTF | TGTGCCAGTAGTATCAGGGCACAGAATGGCTACACCTTC
TRBJ1-1 | NA | TRBV20-1 | NA | CSARRDTEAFF | TGCAGTGCTAGGAGGGACACTGAAGCTTTCTTT
TRBJ2-5 | NA | TRBV5-1 | NA | CASSLADGETQYF | TGCGCCAGCAGCTTGGCAGATGGAGAGACCCAGTACTTC
TRBJ1-2 | NA | TRBV28 | NA | CASTYTGVGAGYTF | TGTGCCAGCACCTACACGGGGGTAGGGGCCGGCTACACCTTC
TRBJ2-5 | TRBD2 | TRBV7-2 | NA | CASSTPSGHQETQYF | TGTGCCAGCAGTACCCCTAGCGGGCATCAAGAGACCCAGTACTTC
TRBJ2-1 | TRBD2 | TRBV4-3 | NA | CASSQDLTPSGFYNEQFF | TGCGCCAGCAGCCAAGATTTAACCCCTAGCGGGTTTTACAATGAGCAGTTCTTC
TRBJ1-2 | TRBD1 | TRBV19 | NA | CASWGQAEGYGYTF | TGTGCCAGTTGGGGACAGGCAGAGGGTTATGGCTACACCTTC
TRBJ1-6 | NA | TRBV6-4 | NA | CASSFQAGSPLHF | TGTGCCAGCAGTTTTCAGGCGGGTTCACCCCTCCACTTT
TRBJ2-1 | TRBD2 | TRBV28 | NA | CASSSGGLAGNNEQFF | TGTGCCAGCAGTTCCGGGGGGCTAGCGGGAAACAATGAGCAGTTCTTC
TRBJ1-1 | NA | TRBV5-6 | NA | CASSLDGGKAEAFF | TGTGCCAGCAGCTTGGACGGAGGGAAAGCTGAAGCTTTCTTT
TRBJ1-2 | TRBD1 | TRBV12-3/TRBV12-4 | NA | CASRDRKYGYTF | TGTGCCAGCAGGGACAGGAAATATGGCTACACCTTC
TRBJ1-1 | NA | TRBV28 | NA | CASNTPGGNTEAFF | TGTGCCAGCAATACGCCGGGGGGGAACACTGAAGCTTTCTTT
TRBJ1-4 | TRBD1 | TRBV28 | few | CASTTGANEKLFF | TGTGCCAGCACGACAGGGGCTAATGAAAAACTGTTTTTT
TRBJ2-2 | TRBD2 | TRBV19 | NA | CASRAGASPGELFF | TGTGCCAGTAGAGCGGGAGCCTCGCCCGGGGAGCTGTTTTTT
TRBJ1-1 | NA | TRBV18 | NA | CASSRAEGTTEAFF | TGTGCCAGCTCACGCGCGGAGGGGACCACTGAAGCTTTCTTT
TRBJ1-2 | NA | TRBV7-2 | NA | CASSSTALYGYTF | TGTGCCAGCAGCTCGACAGCCCTCTATGGCTACACCTTC
TRBJ1-6 | NA | TRBV28 | few | CASSPGDTDNSPLHF | TGTGCCAGCAGTCCAGGGGACACTGATAATTCACCCCTCCACTTT
TRBJ1-5 | TRBD1 | TRBV6-2/TRBV6-3 | NA | CASSLGQASNQPQHF | TGTGCCAGCAGCCTAGGACAGGCAAGCAATCAGCCCCAGCATTTT
TRBJ2-7 | NA | TRBV6-5 | NA | CASSYSNSVITYEQYF | TGTGCCAGCAGTTACTCGAATAGCGTCATCACCTACGAGCAGTACTTC
TRBJ2-7 | TRBD2 | TRBV4-3 | NA | CASSQDPSGRSSYEQYF | TGCGCCAGCAGCCAAGATCCTAGCGGGAGGAGCTCCTACGAGCAGTACTTC
TRBJ2-3 | NA | TRBV5-1 | NA | CASSTGGTVSTDTQYF | TGCGCCAGCAGCACGGGCGGGACAGTGAGCACAGATACGCAGTATTTT
TRBJ2-1 | TRBD1 | TRBV6-7 | NA | CASSPSTGRTNEQFF | TGTGCCAGCAGTCCTTCGACAGGGCGGACCAATGAGCAGTTCTTC
TRBJ1-2 | NA | TRBV4-3 | few | CASSQEGYGYTF | TGCGCCAGCAGCCAGGAGGGTTATGGCTACACCTTC
TRBJ2-1 | NA | TRBV10-3 | NA | CAISESNMQFF | TGTGCCATCAGTGAGTCGAACATGCAGTTCTTC
TRBJ2-1 | NA | TRBV5-1 | NA | CASSLVGATYNEQFF | TGCGCCAGCAGCTTGGTGGGGGCCACCTACAATGAGCAGTTCTTC
TRBJ1-6 | TRBD1 | TRBV19 | few | CASSTRDRVGSPLHF | TGTGCCAGTAGTACCAGGGACAGGGTTGGTTCACCCCTCCACTTT
TRBJ2-3 | TRBD1 | TRBV5-4 | NA | CASSFNADRVTQYF | TGTGCCAGCAGCTTTAATGCGGACAGGGTTACGCAGTATTTT
TRBJ2-6 | NA | TRBV7-2 | NA | CASSLSESGANVLTF | TGTGCCAGCAGCCTATCGGAGTCTGGGGCCAACGTCCTGACTTTC
TRBJ1-5 | NA | TRBV6-2/TRBV6-3 | NA | CASSYERQPQHF | TGTGCCAGCAGTTACGAGCGTCAGCCCCAGCATTTT
TRBJ1-1 | TRBD1 | TRBV19 | NA | CASSIIGGQGLGEAFF | TGTGCCAGTAGTATAATCGGTGGACAGGGCTTAGGTGAAGCTTTCTTT
TRBJ2-1 | NA | TRBV20-1 | NA | CSASSDLLQFF | TGCAGTGCTAGTAGCGACCTACTCCAGTTCTTC
TRBJ2-1 | TRBD1 | TRBV7-9 | NA | CASSLGDRALDNEQFF | TGTGCCAGCAGCTTAGGGGACAGGGCGTTGGACAATGAGCAGTTCTTC
TRBJ1-5 | TRBD1 | TRBV28 | NA | CASRTGANQPQHF | TGTGCCAGCAGGACAGGGGCCAATCAGCCCCAGCATTTT
TRBJ1-1 | NA | TRBV19 | NA | CASSESGGGGTEAFF | TGTGCCAGTAGTGAATCCGGCGGCGGGGGGACTGAAGCTTTCTTT
TRBJ2-1 | TRBD2 | TRBV4-2 | NA | CASSQGGGRVYNEQFF | TGTGCCAGCAGCCAGGGGGGAGGGAGGGTCTACAATGAGCAGTTCTTC